This T cell receptor beta chain came from a study of T cell responses to AZD1222 COVID-19 vaccine (TCRdb year 2021). About the study as a whole: A total of under 250 trial participants underwent TCR sequencing, of whom 207 had received two doses of AZD1222 and around 25 had received two doses of the MenACWY control vaccine. Trial participants were enrolled by age into 18-55, 56-69 and 70-plus year subgroups, with around 150, 28 and 57 TCR-sequenced participants respectively.

The junction shows trimming of 5 bases on V and 3 bases on J, plus 10 bases between the germline ends. CDR1 and CDR2 are drawn from the germline V gene (reference sequence): MNHEY, SMNVEV. From the cysteine through the phenylalanine, the CDR3 covers 13 amino acids. Only CDR3 DNA is held: 39 bases, read in frame from base 1. Summary of the overall study and its limitations: Because no day 14 peak-response samples were available, the repertoires could be characterized only after the peak T cell response. Conclusions about previously exposed vaccinees are limited, since just six AZD1222 recipients were seropositive for SARS-CoV-2 at baseline. Participants were mostly white British and included more females than males, and it was suggested by the authors that clonal diversity may have been underestimated. CD4 TCRs associated with the vaccine covered the entire spike protein, and the dominant responses were in regions 160-218 and 743-854. Nearly half of unique spike-specific TCRs reportedly recognized epitopes outside regions mutated in the B.1.351 and B.1.1.7 variants. After two AZD1222 doses, spike-specific TCR breadth and depth were significantly higher than at day 0 and than in MenACWY recipients. The 56-69-year group was small, and its depth increase did not reach significance, likely because of low power.

The time point label of this sample denotes: baseline before first vaccination. In the paper's terms, the treatment or condition label means: meningococcal conjugate vaccine given as trial control. Samples from vaccinated people were obtained from the UK trials COV001 and COV002, which included a single-blind randomized controlled phase 2/3 trial of AZD1222 (ChAdOx1 nCoV-19) in healthy adults. For TCRbeta chain sequencing, PBMC samples were collected from trial participants at day 0 and at day 28 after the second dose. Comment on this clone: It lacks a known antigen. Base qualities are not at hand, and no much larger clone is one base apart.

The CDR3 regions of human TCRbeta chains were analyzed by immunosequencing. In the paper's pipeline: TCRs in the repertoires were compared against a reference library of SARS-CoV-2-specific TCRs that had been generated with the MIRA antigen-specificity platform. Breadth meant the fraction of unique TCRs that were SARS-CoV-2-associated, whereas depth meant the fraction of total T cells that were SARS-CoV-2-associated. Using the MIRA data, each spike-specific TCR was assigned both to the spike region to which the TCR was reactive and to a CD4 or CD8 class. Log10-transformed breadth and depth values were compared by one-way ANOVA with Sidak's multiple comparisons tests. TCRdb re-hosts the immuneACCESS table, in-frame sequences only. Its copies lack some clones; in the studies checked, an unresolved V gene accounts for under half of them, and the cause for the rest is not known. Clone size and V and J calls were adopted from that table, with D and trimming inferred from the DNA. The sample yields 130,000 to 150,000 clones; 75% to 95% were counted once. The ten most abundant clones make up approximately 2.9% of the sample.

The source was peripheral blood, collected on day 0 of MenACWY control vaccination. This receptor was obtained from an adult in good health. This chain joins TRBV27 to TRBJ2-5; TRBD1 is perhaps the D gene, given 5 matching bases. The CDR3 corresponds to CASSTRVEETQYF. The sequence in DNA is TGTGCCAGCAGTACCAGGGTTGAAGAGACCCAGTACTTC.